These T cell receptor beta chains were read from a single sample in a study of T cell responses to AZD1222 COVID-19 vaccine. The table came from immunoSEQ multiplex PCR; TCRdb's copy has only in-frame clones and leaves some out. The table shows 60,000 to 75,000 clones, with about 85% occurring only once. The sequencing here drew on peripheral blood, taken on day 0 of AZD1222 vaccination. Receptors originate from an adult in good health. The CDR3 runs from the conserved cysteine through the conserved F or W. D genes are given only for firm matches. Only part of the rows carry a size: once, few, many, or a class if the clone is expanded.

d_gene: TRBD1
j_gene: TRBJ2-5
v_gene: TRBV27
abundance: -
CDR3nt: TGTGCCAGCAGAGCACCACTCAAAACAGGGGCCAGAGAGACCCAGTACTTC
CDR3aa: CASRAPLKTGARETQYF

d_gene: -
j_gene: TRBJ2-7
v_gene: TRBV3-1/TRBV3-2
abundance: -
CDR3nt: TGTGCCAGCAGCCAAGACAACTTGCTCTACGAGCAGTACTTC
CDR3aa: CASSQDNLLYEQYF

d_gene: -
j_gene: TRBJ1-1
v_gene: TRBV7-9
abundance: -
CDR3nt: TGTGCCAGCAGCCCCATAGGGGACACTGAAGCTTTCTTT
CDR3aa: CASSPIGDTEAFF

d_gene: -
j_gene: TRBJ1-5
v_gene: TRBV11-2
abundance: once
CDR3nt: TGTGCCAGCAGCTTAGCCGACGCCAATCAGCCCCAGCATTTT
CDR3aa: CASSLADANQPQHF

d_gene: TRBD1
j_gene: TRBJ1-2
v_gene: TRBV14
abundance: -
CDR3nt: TGTGCCAGCAGCCAACGCGCAATAACTCATACAGGGGGAAGATATGGCTACACCTTC
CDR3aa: CASSQRAITHTGGRYGYTF

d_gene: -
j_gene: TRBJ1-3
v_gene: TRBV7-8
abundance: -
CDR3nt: TGTGCCAGCAGCTTTACGCTGGACAGCCTAAACACCATATATTTT
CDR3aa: CASSFTLDSLNTIYF

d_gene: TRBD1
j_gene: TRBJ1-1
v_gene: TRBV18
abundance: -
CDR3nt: TGTGCCAGCTCACCGACAGGGGGAAACACTGAAGCTTTCTTT
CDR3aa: CASSPTGGNTEAFF

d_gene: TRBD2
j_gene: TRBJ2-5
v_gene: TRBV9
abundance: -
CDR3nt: TGTGCCAGCAGCGTAGGGCAGGGAGGGCAAGAGACCCAGTACTTC
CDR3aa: CASSVGQGGQETQYF

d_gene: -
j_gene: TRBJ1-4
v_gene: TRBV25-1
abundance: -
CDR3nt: TGTGCCAGCACTCCAAGAGGCCAGAGGGGCGGAAAACTGTTTTTT
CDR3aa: CASTPRGQRGGKLFF

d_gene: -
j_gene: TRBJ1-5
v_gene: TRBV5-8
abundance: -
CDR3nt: TGTGCCAGCAGCTTTGGGGGCCAGCCCCAGCATTTT
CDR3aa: CASSFGGQPQHF

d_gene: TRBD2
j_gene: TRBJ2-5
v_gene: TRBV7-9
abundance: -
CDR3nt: TGTGCCAGCAGCTTAGGCGGGGGGGCCGAGACCCAGTACTTC
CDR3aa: CASSLGGGAETQYF

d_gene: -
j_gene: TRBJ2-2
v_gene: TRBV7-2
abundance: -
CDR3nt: TGTGCCAGCAGCTTAAGGCGGCCCGGCGGGGAGCTGTTTTTT
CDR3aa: CASSLRRPGGELFF

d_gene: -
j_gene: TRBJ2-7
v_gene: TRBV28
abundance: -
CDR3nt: TGTGCCAGCAGTCTAGGCTACGAGCAGTACTTC
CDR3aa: CASSLGYEQYF

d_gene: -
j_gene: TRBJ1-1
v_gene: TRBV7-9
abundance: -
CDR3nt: TGTGCCAGCAGCTCTCCGGGGGAGGCGAACACTGAAGCTTTCTTT
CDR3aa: CASSSPGEANTEAFF

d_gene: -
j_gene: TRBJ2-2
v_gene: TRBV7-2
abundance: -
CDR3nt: TGTGCCAGCAGCTTACTAGGGACCGGGGAGCTGTTTTTT
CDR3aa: CASSLLGTGELFF

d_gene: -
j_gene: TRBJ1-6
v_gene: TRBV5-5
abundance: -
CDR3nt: TGTGCCAGCAGCTTGGGTGGGACTAATTCACCCCTCCACTTT
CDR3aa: CASSLGGTNSPLHF

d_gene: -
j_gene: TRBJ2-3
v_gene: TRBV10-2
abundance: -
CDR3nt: TGCGCCAGCAATGAGAGAGATACGCAGTATTTT
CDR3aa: CASNERDTQYF

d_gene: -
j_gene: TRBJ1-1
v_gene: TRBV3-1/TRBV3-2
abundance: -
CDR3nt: TGTGCCAGCAGCCCCTCCGGCAGGGTTGGCACTGAAGCTTTCTTT
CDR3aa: CASSPSGRVGTEAFF

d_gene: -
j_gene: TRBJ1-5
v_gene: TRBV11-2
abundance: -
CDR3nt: TGTGCCAGCAGCCGAGGGTCCAATCAGCCCCAGCATTTT
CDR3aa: CASSRGSNQPQHF

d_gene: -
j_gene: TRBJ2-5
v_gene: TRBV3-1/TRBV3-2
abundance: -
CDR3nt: TGTGCCAGCAGCCAGGGGATCCAAGAGACCCAGTACTTC
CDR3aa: CASSQGIQETQYF

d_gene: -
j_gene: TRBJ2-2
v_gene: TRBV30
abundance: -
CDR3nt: TGTGCCTGCGGAGGGGATTACACTGCCGGGGAGCTGTTTTTT
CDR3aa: CACGGDYTAGELFF

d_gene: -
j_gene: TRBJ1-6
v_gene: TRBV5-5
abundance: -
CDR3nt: TGTGCCAGCAGCTTGGAAGGGGATTCACCCCTCCACTTT
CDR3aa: CASSLEGDSPLHF

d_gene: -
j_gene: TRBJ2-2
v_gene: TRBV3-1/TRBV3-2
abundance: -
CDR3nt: TGTGCCAGCAGTTACAGCACCGGGGAGCTGTTTTTT
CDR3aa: CASSYSTGELFF

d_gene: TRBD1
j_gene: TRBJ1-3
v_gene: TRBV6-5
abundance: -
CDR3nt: TGTGCCAGCAGTTTACAGGGGAGCTCTGGAAACACCATATATTTT
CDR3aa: CASSLQGSSGNTIYF

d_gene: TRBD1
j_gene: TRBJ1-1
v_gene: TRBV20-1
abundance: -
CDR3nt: TGCAGTGCCCGGGACAGGGGGGCAGCTTTCTTT
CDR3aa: CSARDRGAAFF

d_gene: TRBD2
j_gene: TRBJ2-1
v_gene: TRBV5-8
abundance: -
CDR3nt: TGTGCCAGCAGCTTAGGACTAGATATCTACAATGAGCAGTTCTTC
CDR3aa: CASSLGLDIYNEQFF

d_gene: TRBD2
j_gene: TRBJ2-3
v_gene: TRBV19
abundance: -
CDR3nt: TGTGCCAGTAGTATGGACTTCGGGGGGGGCAAGGATACGCAGTATTTT
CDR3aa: CASSMDFGGGKDTQYF

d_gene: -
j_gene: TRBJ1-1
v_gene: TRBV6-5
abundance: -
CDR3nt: TGTGCCAGCAGTTACGAGGGGTTGGGCACTGAAGCTTTCTTT
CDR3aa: CASSYEGLGTEAFF

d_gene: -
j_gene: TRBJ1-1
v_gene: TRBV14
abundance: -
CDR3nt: TGTGCCAGCAGCCCCCGAAGAGGGATGAACACTGAAGCTTTCTTT
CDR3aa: CASSPRRGMNTEAFF

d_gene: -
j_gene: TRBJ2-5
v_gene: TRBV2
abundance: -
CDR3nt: TGTGCCAGCAGTAATAGACAGATACAAGAGACCCAGTACTTC
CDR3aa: CASSNRQIQETQYF

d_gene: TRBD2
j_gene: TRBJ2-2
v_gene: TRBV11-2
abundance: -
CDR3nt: TGTGCCAGCAGACTCCTAGCGGGGGGGACCACCGGGGAGCTGTTTTTT
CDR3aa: CASRLLAGGTTGELFF

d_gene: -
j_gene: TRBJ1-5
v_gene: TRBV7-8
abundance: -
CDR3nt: TGTGCCAGCAGCCTAGACAGGAATAGCAATCAGCCCCAGCATTTT
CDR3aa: CASSLDRNSNQPQHF

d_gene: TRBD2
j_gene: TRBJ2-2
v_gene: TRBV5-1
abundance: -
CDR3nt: TGCGCCAGCAGCCCGCTGGGGGGGGAAACCGGGGAGCTGTTTTTT
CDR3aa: CASSPLGGETGELFF

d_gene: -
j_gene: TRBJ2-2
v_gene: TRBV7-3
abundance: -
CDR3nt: TGTGCCAGCAGCTTAAATATTAGGCGTATCGGGGAGCTGTTTTTT
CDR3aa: CASSLNIRRIGELFF

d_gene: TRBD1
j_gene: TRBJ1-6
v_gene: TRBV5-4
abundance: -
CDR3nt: TGTGCCAGCAGCTTGGCGAAGGGACAGGGTAATTCACCCCTCCACTTT
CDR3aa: CASSLAKGQGNSPLHF

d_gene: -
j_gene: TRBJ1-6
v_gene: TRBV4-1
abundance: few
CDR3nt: TGCGCCAGCAGCGATACAGGGAAATCACCCCTCCACTTT
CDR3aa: CASSDTGKSPLHF

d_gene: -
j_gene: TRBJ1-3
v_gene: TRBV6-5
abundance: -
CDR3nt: TGTGCCAGCAGGTCGGAAGGTGCTGGAAACACCATATATTTT
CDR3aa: CASRSEGAGNTIYF

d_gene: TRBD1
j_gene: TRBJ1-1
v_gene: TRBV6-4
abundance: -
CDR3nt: TGTGCCAGCAGTTCGGGGACAGGGGGCGTGAACACTGAAGCTTTCTTT
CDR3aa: CASSSGTGGVNTEAFF

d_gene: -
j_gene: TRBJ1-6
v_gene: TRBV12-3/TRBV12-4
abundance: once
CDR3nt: TGTGCCAGCAGCCGGGCAGGAAATTCACCCCTCCACTTT
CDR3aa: CASSRAGNSPLHF

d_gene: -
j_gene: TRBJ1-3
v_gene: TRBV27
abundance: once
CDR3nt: TGTGCCAGCAGTTTAATTGGAAGGGGCGGCACCTCTGGAAACACCATATATTTT
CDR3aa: CASSLIGRGGTSGNTIYF

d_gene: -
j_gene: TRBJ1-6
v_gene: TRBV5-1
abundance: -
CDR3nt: TGCGCCAGCAGCTTAACCGGGGGGGACAATTCACCCCTCCACTTT
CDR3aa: CASSLTGGDNSPLHF

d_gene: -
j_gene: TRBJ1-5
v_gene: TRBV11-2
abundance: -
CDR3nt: TGTGCCAGCAGCTTAGGGGTAGGGGTCAATCAGCCCCAGCATTTT
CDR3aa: CASSLGVGVNQPQHF